Each of the 29 T cell receptor beta chains below was sequenced from the same sample in a study of T cell responses to AZD1222 COVID-19 vaccine. Here immunoSEQ multiplex PCR was the method, and the copy in TCRdb shows in-frame clones only, minus some. The table lists around 160,000 clones, just over 90% of them singletons, with approximately 2% in the top ten. The sequencing used peripheral blood, collected on day 0 of AZD1222 vaccination. Receptors originate from an adult in good health.

V and J are TRBV2 and TRBJ1-1, with D perhaps matching TRBD1 (5 bases). CDR1 SNHLY and CDR2 FYNNEI come from the germline V gene. CDR3 length equals 17 residues. Deletions cut 1 base from V and 10 bases from J, with 25 bases between. The CDR3 nucleotides are TGTGCCAGCAGTGAAGTATCACTGGACACATCCCCCCGCGGAGCTTTCTTT. Translated, it gives CASSEVSLDTSPRGAFF.

The rearrangement uses TRBV30 and TRBJ1-2; 9 bases agree with TRBD1. CDR1 is GTSNPN, CDR2 SVGIG, per germline (reference sequence). This CDR3 contains 13 residues. The V gene end was trimmed by 2 bases and the J gene end by 8 bases; junction bases not matched to a gene: 6. The CDR3 DNA reads as TGTGCCTGGAGTTTACAGGGGGCCGGGGGCTACACCTTC. This encodes CAWSLQGAGGYTF.

As DNA, the CDR3 is TGTGCCAGCAGTCCGATAGCGGGGATGGATACGCAGTATTTT. This gives the protein CASSPIAGMDTQYF. V is TRBV27 and J is TRBJ2-3, with TRBD2 identical over 8 bases. Germline V gene lookup returns CDR1 MNHEY and CDR2 SMNVEV (reference sequence). Losses at the gene ends were 5 bases for V and 6 bases for J; bases not matched to a gene: 7. The CDR3 length is 14 residues.

Turning to this clone: Other DNA sequences in this specimen translate into the identical CDR3. V gene TRBV2 combines with J gene TRBJ2-3; D is possibly TRBD2 (5 bases). Germline V gene data show CDR1 as SNHLY and CDR2 as FYNNEI. Deletions cut 3 bases from V and 4 bases from J, with 5 bases between. This CDR3 has 12 amino acids. Here the CDR3 DNA reads TGTGCCAGCAGTGAGGGAGCAGATACGCAGTATTTT. Translation: CASSEGADTQYF.

The genes are TRBV6-2 or TRBV6-3 and TRBJ1-5; no reliable D call. Per the germline V gene, CDR1 is MNHEY and CDR2 is SVGEGT. V lost 3 bases to trimming and J lost 6 bases, with 6 bases between them. The CDR3 contains 12 residues. This CDR3 reads CASSYSSQPQHF. The CDR3 region has the DNA TGTGCCAGCAGTTATTCCTCTCAGCCCCAGCATTTT.

This rearrangement joins TRBV2 to TRBJ1-5; D perhaps matches TRBD1 (5 bases). The ends were cut back, 9 bases at V and 1 base at J, with 10 bases in the middle. The CDR3 is made up of 13 amino acids. Germline assignment: CDR1 SNHLY and CDR2 FYNNEI. CDR3 nucleotide sequence: TGTGCCAGTGACAGAGAGAGCAATCAGCCCCAGCATTTT. It specifies CASDRESNQPQHF.

The rearrangement links TRBV2 to TRBJ2-7, with 8 bases matching TRBD1. Germline lookup yields CDR1 SNHLY and CDR2 FYNNEI. V gave up 6 bases and J gave up 6 bases; unmatched junction bases: 4. The CDR3 length is 12 residues. CDR3 nucleotides: TGTGCCAGCAGCCGCAGGGGGCCCGAGCAGTACTTC. Amino acids: CASSRRGPEQYF.

This chain links TRBV7-8 with TRBJ2-3; tentatively, D is TRBD2 (6 bases). Germline values: CDR1 SGHVS, CDR2 FQNEAQ. There are 18 residues in the CDR3. Trimming left V 0 bases short and J 2 bases short, with 18 bases between. CDR3 DNA sequence: TGTGCCAGCAGCTTAGCGTTTCAGCGGGCAATGCTCACAGATACGCAGTATTTT. Protein: CASSLAFQRAMLTDTQYF. Full variable domain (rest looked up from reference TRBV7-8 and TRBJ2-3): GAGVSQSPRYKVAKRGQDVALRCDPISGHVSLFWYQQALGQGPEFLTYFQNEAQLDKSGLPSDRFFAERPEGSVSTLKIQRTQQEDSAVYLCASSLAFQRAMLTDTQYFGPGTRLTVL.

The chain has TRBV5-1 and TRBJ2-1; no firm D call. The germline V gene encodes CDR1 SGHRS and CDR2 YFSETQ. The V end lost 0 bases, the J end lost 2 bases, and 9 bases lay between the germline ends. The CDR3 length is 15 residues. CDR3 sequence: CASSLGTQTYNEQFF. As DNA, the CDR3 is TGCGCCAGCAGCTTGGGGACCCAGACCTACAATGAGCAGTTCTTC.

This clone was seen just once. The rearrangement uses TRBV7-9 and TRBJ1-1; D uncertain. Trimming took 1 base from V and 3 from J, leaving 12 bases between them. Per the germline V gene, CDR1 is SEHNR and CDR2 is FQNEAQ (reference sequence). The CDR3 spans 15 residues. CDR3: CASSLDQVKYTEAFF. CDR3 in DNA: TGTGCCAGCAGCTTAGATCAAGTGAAGTACACTGAAGCTTTCTTT.

The genes are TRBV20-1 and TRBJ1-2; D gene uncertain. Germline CDR1 and CDR2: DFQATT and SNEGSKA (reference sequence). Trimming removed 3 bases from V and 7 bases from J, with 21 bases in between. This CDR3 contains 15 residues. The CDR3 sequence is CSASETVGGLGGYTF. DNA of the CDR3: TGCAGTGCTAGTGAAACAGTTGGTGGCTTGGGTGGCTACACCTTC.

The CDR3 loop reads CASSLLQGGNQPQHF. The CDR3 DNA reads as TGTGCCAGCAGCCTACTGCAGGGGGGAAATCAGCCCCAGCATTTT. The chain links TRBV5-5 to TRBJ1-5, with 7 bases matching TRBD1. The CDR3 runs to 15 residues. V lost 4 bases and J lost 4; bases outside the gene matches: 8. CDR1 and CDR2 (germline): SGHKS, YYEKEE (reference sequence).

The table lists this clone with a count of one. This sequence joins TRBV11-2 and TRBJ2-7; TRBD2 agrees at 9 bases. V was clipped by 0 bases and J by 3 bases; unmatched bases: 6. This CDR3 is built from 16 residues. CDR1 and CDR2 (germline): SGHAT, FQNNGV. The CDR3 DNA follows: TGTGCCAGCAGCTTAGAGGGGCGGGAGGGCCTCTACGAGCAGTACTTC. Translating gives CASSLEGREGLYEQYF.

This rearrangement joins TRBV5-1 to TRBJ2-3, with D perhaps matching TRBD2 (5 bases). V shed 1 base and J shed 2 bases, with 11 bases lying between them. There are 15 residues in the CDR3. From germline, CDR1 is SGHRS and CDR2 YFSETQ. For the CDR3, the DNA is TGCGCCAGCAGCTTGCTGTCGGGAAACACAGATACGCAGTATTTT. Translated: CASSLLSGNTDTQYF.

The chain carries TRBV30 and TRBJ1-2, with TRBD1 matching over 10 bases. V lost 1 base to trimming and J lost 2 bases; unmatched junction nucleotides: 1. Germline values: CDR1 GTSNPN, CDR2 SVGIG (reference sequence). This CDR3 is 14 amino acids long. CDR3 loop: CAWSGTGGNYGYTF. CDR3 nucleotides: TGTGCCTGGAGTGGGACAGGGGGAAACTATGGCTACACCTTC.

The V and J genes are TRBV28 and TRBJ1-1; 9 nucleotides match TRBD1. Germline lookup yields CDR1 MDHEN and CDR2 SYDVKM. The CDR3 is made up of 16 amino acids. V dropped 6 bases and J dropped 0; count of bases not matched to a gene: 8. The DNA of the CDR3 is TGTGCCAGCAGGCTTGGGGACAGGGCAATGAACACTGAAGCTTTCTTT. Translated: CASRLGDRAMNTEAFF. Complete variable domain (other parts from reference TRBV28 and TRBJ1-1): DVKVTQSSRYLVKRTGEKVFLECVQDMDHENMFWYRQDPGLGLRLIYFSYDVKMKEKGDIPEGYSVSREKKERFSLILESASTNQTSMYLCASRLGDRAMNTEAFFGQGTRLTVV.

The rearrangement links TRBV9 to TRBJ1-3; TRBD1 matches 7 bases. The CDR3 spans 16 residues. The germline gives CDR1 SGDLS, CDR2 YYNGEE. The junction had 5 bases not matched to a gene; V was cut back by 2 bases and J by 0 bases. CDR3 bases: TGTGCCAGCAGCGTCCACAGGGGCTCCTCTGGAAACACCATATATTTT. Its protein product is CASSVHRGSSGNTIYF.

This sequence joins TRBV7-2 and TRBJ1-6; 8 bases map to TRBD1. The CDR3 is 17 amino acids. V dropped 1 base and J dropped 3; count of bases not matched to a gene: 5. Germline assignment: CDR1 SGHTA and CDR2 FQGNSA. The chain's CDR3 is CASSLEGQGVYNSPLHF. As DNA, the CDR3 is TGTGCCAGCAGCTTAGAAGGACAGGGAGTCTATAATTCACCCCTCCACTTT.

In this sample, this clone turned up once. The chain combines TRBV29-1 with TRBJ1-2, with 8 bases aligning to TRBD1. The CDR3 is 14 residues long. The junction had 5 bases not matched to a gene; V was cut back by 0 bases and J by 5 bases. Germline values: CDR1 SQVTM, CDR2 ANQGSEA. CDR3 region: CSVEDRRQGYGYTF. The CDR3 DNA reads TGCAGCGTTGAAGATCGAAGACAGGGGTATGGCTACACCTTC.

The rearrangement uses TRBV5-6 and TRBJ1-5; 9 bases agree with TRBD1. J lost 6 bases, V lost 2 bases, and 6 bases had no gene match. The CDR3 sequence is 15 residues long. Per germline, CDR1 SGHDT and CDR2 YYEEEE. The CDR3 here is CASSFWDREIQPQHF. CDR3 nucleotide sequence: TGTGCCAGCAGCTTCTGGGACAGGGAGATTCAGCCCCAGCATTTT.

V is TRBV5-4 and J is TRBJ1-2, with D possibly TRBD1 on 6 matching bases. Trimming removed 2 bases from V and 6 bases from J, with 20 bases in between. The CDR3 runs to 16 residues. The V gene's germline CDR1 is SGHNT and CDR2 YYREEE (reference sequence). This CDR3 reads CASSFKGTIVGHGYTF. The CDR3 DNA sequence: TGTGCCAGCAGCTTTAAGGGGACAATCGTCGGTCATGGCTACACCTTC.

The chain recombines TRBV7-9 with TRBJ2-1; D is undetermined. With 7 bases removed from V and 6 bases from J, the gap between germline ends came to 19 bases. The length of the CDR3 is 15 residues. CDR1 and CDR2 from the germline V gene are SEHNR and FQNEAQ (reference sequence). CDR3 region: CASNKNSRLGNEQFF. DNA of the CDR3: TGTGCCAGCAACAAGAATTCGCGACTGGGCAATGAGCAGTTCTTC.

The chain links TRBV20-1 to TRBJ1-4; D gene unclear. CDR3 length equals 11 residues. CDR1 and CDR2 from the germline V gene are DFQATT and SNEGSKA (reference sequence). V shed 3 bases and J shed 8 bases, with 7 bases lying between them. Here the CDR3 DNA reads TGCAGTGCTAGGACACTAGAAAAACTGTTTTTT. Residues: CSARTLEKLFF.

The sample holds one count of this clone. The V gene is TRBV7-9, the J gene TRBJ1-1, with 7 bases that match TRBD1. After removal of 5 bases from V and 4 bases from J, the junction contained 4 bases not matched to a gene. This CDR3 spans 13 amino acids. In germline, CDR1 is SEHNR, CDR2 FQNEAQ (reference sequence). The CDR3 DNA is TGTGCCAGCAGCATACAGGGGACCACTGAAGCTTTCTTT. It translates to CASSIQGTTEAFF.

Points on this clone: Other DNA sequences in the sample encode the same CDR3. The J gene is TRBJ2-5, the V gene TRBV7-3; D may be TRBD2 (5 bases). Trimming removed 5 bases at V and 2 bases at J, with 12 bases between. Germline V gives CDR1 SGHTA, CDR2 FQGTGA. The CDR3 is 14 amino acids. This CDR3 is CASSPTGLQETQYF. The CDR3 DNA reads as TGTGCCAGCAGCCCAACCGGACTGCAAGAGACCCAGTACTTC.

The chain has TRBV5-1 and TRBJ2-2; D gene uncertain. The germline V gene has CDR1 SGHRS and CDR2 YFSETQ. The V gene lost 0 bases and the J gene lost 2 bases, with 8 bases spanning the gap. The CDR3 has 15 amino acids. The CDR3 bases are TGCGCCAGCAGCTTGGGTCGACCAAACACCGGGGAGCTGTTTTTT. As protein: CASSLGRPNTGELFF.

The V and J genes are TRBV19 and TRBJ1-3; 8 nucleotides match TRBD1. Trimming took 7 bases from V and 2 from J; bases not matched to a gene: 10. Per the germline V gene, CDR1 is LNHDA and CDR2 is SQIVND (reference sequence). CDR3 length equals 16 residues. The CDR3 DNA is TGTGCCAGTACCTCGGACAGGGCCCAGGCTGGAAACACCATATATTTT. Protein sequence: CASTSDRAQAGNTIYF.

CDR3 residues: CASSLIGWSTEAFF. The CDR3 DNA reads as TGCGCCAGCAGCTTGATAGGTTGGAGCACTGAAGCTTTCTTT. The genes are TRBV5-1 and TRBJ1-1; D remains unclear. Germline CDR1 is SGHRS and CDR2 is YFSETQ. The CDR3 is made up of 14 amino acids. Deletions cut 1 base from V and 4 bases from J, with 11 bases between.

This clone was picked up a small number of times. The chain has TRBV4-1 and TRBJ1-2; D possibly corresponds to TRBD1 (5 bases). Looked up from germline, CDR1 is MGHRA and CDR2 is YSYEKL. Trimming removed 4 bases at V and 5 bases at J, with 20 bases between. This CDR3 is built from 16 residues. As DNA, the CDR3 is TGCGCCAGCAGCCCAGGTCGGCCAGTACGGGGGTATGGCTACACCTTC. Its protein product is CASSPGRPVRGYGYTF.